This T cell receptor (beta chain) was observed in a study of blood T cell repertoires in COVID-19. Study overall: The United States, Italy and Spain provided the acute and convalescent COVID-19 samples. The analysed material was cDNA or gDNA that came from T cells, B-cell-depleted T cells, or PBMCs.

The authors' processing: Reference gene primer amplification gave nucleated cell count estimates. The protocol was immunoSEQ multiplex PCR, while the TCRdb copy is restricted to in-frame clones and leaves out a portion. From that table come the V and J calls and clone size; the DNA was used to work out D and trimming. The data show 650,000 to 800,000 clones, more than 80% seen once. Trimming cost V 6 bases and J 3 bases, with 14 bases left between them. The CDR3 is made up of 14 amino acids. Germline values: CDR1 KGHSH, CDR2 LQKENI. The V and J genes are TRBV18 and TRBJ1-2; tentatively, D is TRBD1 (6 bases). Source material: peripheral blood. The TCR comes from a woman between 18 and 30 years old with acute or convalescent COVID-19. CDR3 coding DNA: TGTGCCAGCTCGGAATCAGGGGACCACTATGGCTACACCTTC. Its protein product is CASSESGDHYGYTF.